The 32 T cell receptor beta chains below all came from one sample that was sequenced in a study of T-cell reconstitution after alpha-beta-depleted transplantation in children. Unique molecular identifiers were used to barcode this TCRbeta library. From the PCR reads, TCRdb called clonotypes with MiXCR, one entry per CDR3 protein. The sample records around 600,000 distinct CDR3 sequences, 16% being singletons. Sequenced here: PBMCs from the stem cell graft donor, sampled from the stem cell graft. The source of these receptors is a human donor who donated a stem cell graft to a child with acute myeloid leukemia.

A few counts support this clonotype. This chain uses TRBV7-2 with TRBJ2-7, with a weak D call TRBD1 (5 bases). This CDR3 contains 13 residues. The germline V gene has CDR1 SGHTA and CDR2 FQGNSA. Trimming left V 1 base short and J 12 bases short, with 16 bases between. CDR3 bases: TGTGCCAGCAGCTTAGGTCAGGGAAGGAACGCGTACTTC. This gives the protein CASSLGQGRNAYF. The variable domain in full, completed from reference TRBV7-2 and TRBJ2-7, reads GAGVSQSPSNKVTEKGKDVELRCDPISGHTALYWYRQSLGQGLEFLIYFQGNSAPDKSGLPSDRFSAERTGGSVSTLTIQRTQQEDSAVYLCASSLGQGRNAYFGPGTRLTVT.

The J gene is TRBJ2-3, the V gene TRBV12-3 or TRBV12-4; tentative D call: TRBD1 (5 bases). The CDR3 length is 14 residues. V lost 6 bases to trimming and J lost 3 bases, with 13 bases between them. The CDR3 DNA reads as TGTGCCAGCAGAAAGACAGTGCCGACAGATACGCAGTATTTT. Translated, it gives CASRKTVPTDTQYF.

This clonotype was seen many times. The rearrangement joins TRBV29-1 to TRBJ2-1, with 11 bases aligning to TRBD2. CDR3 size: 13 residues. Trimming took 7 bases from V and 9 from J; bases not matched to a gene: 8. The germline gives CDR1 SQVTM, CDR2 ANQGSEA. The CDR3 region is CSGTGLAVREQFF. The CDR3 region has the DNA TGCAGCGGCACGGGACTAGCGGTGCGTGAGCAGTTCTTC.

In its sample, this clonotype was seen a few times. This sequence joins TRBV6-5 and TRBJ2-1; 9 nucleotides match TRBD1. CDR3 length equals 16 residues. The V gene's germline CDR1 is MNHEY and CDR2 SVGAGI. With 4 bases clipped from V and 7 bases from J, the junction kept 11 bases outside the gene matches. The CDR3 nucleotides are TGTGCCAGCAGTTCCACTCACCACGGACAGGGGAATGAGCAGTTCTTC. Translated: CASSSTHHGQGNEQFF.

In its sample, this clonotype was seen many times. The chain is built from TRBV9 and TRBJ2-6; the D gene is possibly TRBD1 (5 bases). CDR1 SGDLS and CDR2 YYNGEE come from the germline V gene. CDR3 length equals 15 residues. V lost 3 bases and J 0 bases, leaving 7 bases between the germline ends. CDR3 in DNA: TGTGCCAGCAGCGAGGGGATCTCTGGGGCCAACGTCCTGACTTTC. The encoded protein is CASSEGISGANVLTF.

This clonotype occurred many times. This chain links TRBV20-1 with TRBJ2-3; D call uncertain. V dropped 6 bases and J dropped 7 bases, with 8 bases sitting between them. From germline, CDR1 is DFQATT and CDR2 SNEGSKA (reference sequence). This CDR3 spans 10 amino acids. The CDR3 sequence is CSAPLNTQYF. CDR3 DNA sequence: TGCAGTGCCCCGCTTAATACGCAGTATTTT.

This clonotype was detected many times. J is TRBJ2-7 and V is TRBV7-9, with D possibly TRBD2 on 6 matching bases. Germline CDR1 reads SEHNR; CDR2 reads FQNEAQ (reference sequence). Trimming removed 4 bases at V and 3 bases at J, with 10 bases between. This CDR3 region has 13 residues. DNA for the CDR3: TGTGCCAGCAGCTCCTACGGGAGCTACGAGCAGTACTTC. This encodes CASSSYGSYEQYF.

The chain is built from TRBV11-1 and TRBJ2-3, with D perhaps given as TRBD1 or TRBD2 (5 bases each). Between the trimmed V and J ends, which lost 0 bases and 2 bases, there was a span of 18 bases. Germline V gene sequence: CDR1 SGHAT, CDR2 FQDESV (reference sequence). This CDR3 contains 18 residues. The CDR3 DNA reads TGTGCCAGCAGCTTAGCGCCGAGCCGGGACGGGCTCACAGATACGCAGTATTTT. It yields the protein CASSLAPSRDGLTDTQYF.

This sequence joins TRBV7-9 and TRBJ2-1; TRBD2 matches 8 bases. The CDR3 length is 12 residues. V trimming: 5 bases; J trimming: 9 bases; junction bases outside the gene matches: 3. Germline lookup yields CDR1 SEHNR and CDR2 FQNEAQ (reference sequence). The CDR3 sequence is CASSRAGGEQFF. The CDR3 nucleotides are TGTGCCAGCAGCCGGGCGGGGGGTGAGCAGTTCTTC.

The chain has TRBV6-2 or TRBV6-3 and TRBJ2-3, with 9 bases identical to TRBD2. The CDR3 extends over 16 amino acids. Per the germline V gene, CDR1 is MNHEY and CDR2 is SVGEGT. V lost 2 bases and J lost 2; bases outside the gene matches: 5. CDR3 loop: CASSYLSGGPTDTQYF. CDR3 sequence (DNA): TGTGCCAGCAGTTACCTCAGCGGGGGGCCCACAGATACGCAGTATTTT.

This clonotype was detected only a few times. The rearrangement links TRBV7-3 to TRBJ2-3; TRBD2 aligns across 15 bases. The V segment lost 5 bases and the J segment 5 bases; nucleotides outside the gene matches: 2. The CDR3 has 15 residues. Germline lookup yields CDR1 SGHTA and CDR2 FQGTGA. CDR3 residues: CASSAGLAGGDTQYF. CDR3 nucleotides: TGTGCCAGCAGCGCGGGACTAGCGGGGGGAGATACGCAGTATTTT. Full variable domain (rest looked up from reference TRBV7-3 and TRBJ2-3): GAGVSQTPSNKVTEKGKYVELRCDPISGHTALYWYRQSLGQGPEFLIYFQGTGAADDSGLPNDRFFAVRPEGSVSTLKIQRTERGDSAVYLCASSAGLAGGDTQYFGPGTRLTVL.

This clonotype turned up a few times. J is TRBJ1-1 and V is TRBV5-1; D possibly corresponds to TRBD1 (5 bases). V was pared by 5 bases and J by 7 bases, with 12 bases between. CDR1 is SGHRS and CDR2 is YFSETQ in the germline V gene. The CDR3 spans 12 residues. CDR3 coding DNA: TGCGCCAGCAGTGGGGACGGCAGTGAAGCTTTCTTT. It codes for CASSGDGSEAFF.

This clonotype was seen more than once but under ten times. This sequence joins TRBV7-6 and TRBJ1-3, with TRBD1 matching 7 bases. V trimming: 5 bases; J trimming: 2 bases; junction bases outside the gene matches: 12. CDR3 size: 17 residues. Germline CDR1 is SGHVS and CDR2 is FNYEAQ. CDR3 DNA sequence: TGTGCCAGCAGCATTGCGAGCCTGACAGGGACTGGAAACACCATATATTTT. Translation: CASSIASLTGTGNTIYF. Combining the CDR3 with reference TRBV7-6 and TRBJ1-3 gives the whole variable domain GAGVSQSPRYKVTKRGQDVALRCDPISGHVSLYWYRQALGQGPEFLTYFNYEAQQDKSGLPNDRFSAERPEGSISTLTIQRTEQRDSAMYRCASSIASLTGTGNTIYFGEGSWLTVV.

This clonotype appeared a few times. The J gene is TRBJ1-1, the V gene TRBV20-1, with D uncertain. This CDR3 has 11 amino acids. From germline, CDR1 is DFQATT and CDR2 SNEGSKA (reference sequence). Here the CDR3 DNA reads TGCAGGGTCTCGAGAGGCACTGAAGCTTTCTTT. Translation: CRVSRGTEAFF.

The table lists this clonotype with a few counts. The V call is TRBV7-2, the J call TRBJ1-5; D possibly corresponds to TRBD1 (5 bases). Trimming took off 5 bases at V and 2 bases at J, with 16 bases between the two ends. The CDR3 covers 16 residues. Looked up from germline, CDR1 is SGHTA and CDR2 is FQGNSA. The DNA of the CDR3 is TGTGCCAGCAGCCTACGGGGGGGGAGAGGCAATCAGCCCCAGCATTTT. The encoded protein is CASSLRGGRGNQPQHF.

Ten or more counts support this clonotype. The chain couples TRBV12-3 or TRBV12-4 to TRBJ1-3, with D unclear. This CDR3 is 12 amino acids long. V lost 6 bases to trimming and J lost 3 bases, with 6 bases between them. The CDR3 loop is CASSKRGNTIYF. DNA of the CDR3: TGTGCCAGCAGCAAACGTGGAAACACCATATATTTT.

Many counts were recorded for this clonotype. The V and J genes are TRBV29-1 and TRBJ2-1, with 10 positions matching TRBD1. Per germline, CDR1 SQVTM and CDR2 ANQGSEA. CDR3 length: 16 amino acids. Trimming at V came to 5 bases and at J to 4 bases, leaving 11 bases not matched to a gene. In DNA form, the CDR3 reads TGCAGCGTTCAGAAGTTCCGGGACAGGGGATACAATGAGCAGTTCTTC. It codes for CSVQKFRDRGYNEQFF.

This clonotype was found many times. This chain connects TRBV29-1 to TRBJ2-1; no reliable D call. V dropped 6 bases and J dropped 7 bases, with 16 bases sitting between them. Germline V gene sequence: CDR1 SQVTM, CDR2 ANQGSEA. This CDR3 comprises 13 residues. In nucleotides, the CDR3 is TGCAGCGTCGCGACCAGACCTGTGAATGAGCAGTTCTTC. It specifies CSVATRPVNEQFF.

This clonotype has at least ten counts. The rearrangement links TRBV12-3 or TRBV12-4 to TRBJ1-2, with a possible D match to TRBD1 (6 bases). This CDR3 has 14 amino acids. Trimming shortened V by 6 bases and J by 8 bases, and 19 bases separated the two germline ends. The CDR3 region is CASSPRLDRGGYTF. In DNA form, the CDR3 reads TGTGCCAGCAGCCCCAGATTGGACAGAGGAGGCTACACCTTC.

This clonotype appeared many times. The chain is built from TRBV12-3 or TRBV12-4 and TRBJ1-6; the D is unclear. The ends were cut back, 3 bases at V and 5 bases at J, with 5 bases in the middle. The CDR3 spans 13 residues. In DNA, the CDR3 is TGTGCCAGCAGTTTGGCCGATAATTCACCCCTCCACTTT. Its translation: CASSLADNSPLHF.

The gene calls are TRBV6-1 and TRBJ1-1; D perhaps matches TRBD1 (5 bases). This CDR3 is built from 15 residues. Germline V gene lookup returns CDR1 MNHNS and CDR2 SASEGT. The V gene lost 4 bases and the J gene lost 0 bases, with 12 bases spanning the gap. The CDR3 sequence: CASSGGWGVNTEAFF. In DNA form, the CDR3 reads TGTGCCAGCAGTGGCGGATGGGGGGTGAACACTGAAGCTTTCTTT.

This clonotype was counted many times. The V call is TRBV18, the J call TRBJ1-3; D unresolved. The CDR3 is made up of 14 amino acids. Germline V gives CDR1 KGHSH, CDR2 LQKENI. With 0 bases removed from V and 0 bases from J, the gap between germline ends came to 3 bases. DNA for the CDR3: TGTGCCAGCTCACCACCGAACTCTGGAAACACCATATATTTT. Translation: CASSPPNSGNTIYF.

This clonotype was counted many times. This chain links TRBV6-6 with TRBJ2-1; D not certain. The CDR3 runs to 11 residues. Germline values: CDR1 MNHNY, CDR2 SVGAGI (reference sequence). V shed 2 bases and J shed 9 bases, with 5 bases lying between them. In DNA form, the CDR3 reads TGTGCCAGCAGTTACACCGGTGAGCAGTTCTTC. Residues: CASSYTGEQFF.

The chain couples TRBV4-1 to TRBJ1-1, with a tentative D call TRBD1 (6 bases). V lost 5 bases and J lost 4, with 14 bases in between. CDR1 and CDR2 from the germline V gene are MGHRA and YSYEKL. This CDR3 region has 14 residues. The CDR3 DNA follows: TGCGCCAGCAGCAATACACAGGGAGTCACTGAAGCTTTCTTT. Translating gives CASSNTQGVTEAFF.

The V gene is TRBV1, the J gene TRBJ1-6; the D segment call TRBD1 is taken from the table without a DNA check. TRBV1 is noted as a pseudogene. CDR3 size: 14 residues. CDR3 residues: CSGSQARGRTPLHF. CDR3 sequence (DNA): TGCAGTGGTAGCCAGGCCCGGGGCAGGACACCCCTCCACTTT.

This clonotype was seen at least ten times. The chain combines TRBV5-6 with TRBJ2-1; 12 positions agree with TRBD2. CDR3 length: 14 residues. Germline CDR1 reads SGHDT; CDR2 reads YYEEEE. V lost 4 bases and J lost 9; bases outside the gene matches: 5. Here the CDR3 reads CASSPASGGAEQFF. In DNA, the CDR3 is TGTGCCAGCAGCCCCGCTAGCGGGGGGGCTGAGCAGTTCTTC. The full variable domain, its missing parts supplied by reference TRBV5-6 and TRBJ2-1, is DAGVTQSPTHLIKTRGQQVTLRCSPKSGHDTVSWYQQALGQGPQFIFQYYEEEERQRGNFPDRFSGHQFPNYSSELNVNALLLGDSALYLCASSPASGGAEQFFGPGTRLTVL.

Points on this clonotype: A much larger clonotype is one base distant, so this may be a read error. The V gene is TRBV20-1, the J gene TRBJ2-7; 10 positions match TRBD2. Germline lookup yields CDR1 DFQATT and CDR2 SNEGSKA (reference sequence). The CDR3 runs 16 residues. The CDR3 DNA reads as TGCTGTGCTAGAGGAAGAAGCGGGGGGGTGCACTACGAGCAGTACTTC. It yields the protein CCARGRSGGVHYEQYF.

The chain links TRBV19 to TRBJ1-5; D might be TRBD1 (5 bases). V was cut by 6 bases and J by 6 bases, with 12 bases left in between. Germline CDR1 LNHDA, CDR2 SQIVND (reference sequence). CDR3 length equals 13 residues. The CDR3 DNA reads TGTGCCAGTAGGGTAGGGGAGTCTCAGCCCCAGCATTTT. As protein: CASRVGESQPQHF.

The chain combines TRBV3-1 with TRBJ1-1; no reliable D call. The V gene lost 0 bases and the J gene lost 11 bases, with 22 bases spanning the gap. Germline V CDR1 and CDR2: LGHDT, YNNKEL (reference sequence). The CDR3 runs to 16 residues. The CDR3 nucleotides are TGTGCCAGCAGCCAAGATCTATCGTCGGCCTCCGCTGTGGCTTTCTTT. This codes for CASSQDLSSASAVAFF. The full variable domain, completed using reference TRBV3-1 and TRBJ1-1, is DTAVSQTPKYLVTQMGNDKSIKCEQNLGHDTMYWYKQDSKKFLKIMFSYNNKELIINETVPNRFSPKSPDKAHLNLHINSLELGDSAVYFCASSQDLSSASAVAFFGQGTRLTVV.

The chain combines TRBV4-3 with TRBJ1-2; D gene uncertain. With 0 bases removed from V and 0 bases from J, the gap between germline ends came to 11 bases. This CDR3 has 16 residues. Germline CDR1 LGHNA, CDR2 YSLEER. The CDR3 coding sequence is TGCGCCAGCAGCCAAGATCGCCACACTCCTAACTATGGCTACACCTTC. Amino acid sequence: CASSQDRHTPNYGYTF.

This clonotype appeared many times. CDR3 amino acids: CSARDSRGGLETQYF. CDR3 DNA sequence: TGCAGTGCTAGAGATAGCCGGGGGGGCCTGGAGACCCAGTACTTC. The V and J genes are TRBV20-1 and TRBJ2-5, with TRBD2 matching 8 bases. The CDR3 sequence is 15 residues long. Trimming removed 0 bases from V and 5 bases from J; junction bases left unmatched: 8. Germline V CDR1 and CDR2: DFQATT, SNEGSKA (reference sequence).

Worth noting for this clonotype: An end of the junction does not agree with germline; a read error may underlie this. The chain employs TRBV7-2 and TRBJ2-5, with D tentatively TRBD2 (7 bases). Germline V gene data show CDR1 as SGHTA and CDR2 as FQGNSA. This CDR3 contains 15 residues. CDR3 bases: TGTGCCAGCAGCTTAGACCCGGGGGGCCAACAGACCCAGTACTTC. Translated, it gives CASSLDPGGQQTQYF.